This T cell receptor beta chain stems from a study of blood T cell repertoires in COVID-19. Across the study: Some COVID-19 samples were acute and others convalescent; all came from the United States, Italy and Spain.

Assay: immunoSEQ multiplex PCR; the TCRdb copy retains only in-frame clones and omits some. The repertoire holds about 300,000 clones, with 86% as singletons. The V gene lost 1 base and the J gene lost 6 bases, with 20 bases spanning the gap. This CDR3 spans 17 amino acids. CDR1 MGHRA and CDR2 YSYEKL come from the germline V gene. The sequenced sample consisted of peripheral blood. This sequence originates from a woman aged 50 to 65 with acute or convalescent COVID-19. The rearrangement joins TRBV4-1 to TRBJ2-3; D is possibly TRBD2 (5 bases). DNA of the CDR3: TGCGCCAGCAGCCAAGTGCTAGTCAAACGGGGTGGCGATACGCAGTATTTT. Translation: CASSQVLVKRGGDTQYF.